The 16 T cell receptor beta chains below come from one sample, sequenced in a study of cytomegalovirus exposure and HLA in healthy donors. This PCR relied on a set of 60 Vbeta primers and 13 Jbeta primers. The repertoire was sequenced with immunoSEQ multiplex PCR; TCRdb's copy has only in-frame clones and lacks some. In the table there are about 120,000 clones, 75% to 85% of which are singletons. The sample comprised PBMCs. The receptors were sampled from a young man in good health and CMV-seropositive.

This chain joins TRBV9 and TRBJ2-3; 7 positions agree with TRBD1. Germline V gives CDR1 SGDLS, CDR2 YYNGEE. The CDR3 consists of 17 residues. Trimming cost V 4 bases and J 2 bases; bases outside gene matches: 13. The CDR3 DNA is TGTGCCAGCAGCCCCTCGACATTGGGACAGAACACAGATACGCAGTATTTT. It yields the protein CASSPSTLGQNTDTQYF.

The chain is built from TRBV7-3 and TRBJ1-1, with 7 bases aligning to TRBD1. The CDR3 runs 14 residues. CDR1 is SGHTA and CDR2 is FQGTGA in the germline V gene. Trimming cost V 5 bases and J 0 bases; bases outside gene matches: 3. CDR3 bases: TGTGCCAGCAGCACACAGGGGATGAACACTGAAGCTTTCTTT. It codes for CASSTQGMNTEAFF.

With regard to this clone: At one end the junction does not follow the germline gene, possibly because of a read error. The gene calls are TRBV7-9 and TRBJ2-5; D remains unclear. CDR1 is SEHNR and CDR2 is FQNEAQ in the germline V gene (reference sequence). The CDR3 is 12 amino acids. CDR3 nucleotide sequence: TGTTCCAGCAGCTTAGTTGGGCATACCCAGTACTTC. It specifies CSSSLVGHTQYF.

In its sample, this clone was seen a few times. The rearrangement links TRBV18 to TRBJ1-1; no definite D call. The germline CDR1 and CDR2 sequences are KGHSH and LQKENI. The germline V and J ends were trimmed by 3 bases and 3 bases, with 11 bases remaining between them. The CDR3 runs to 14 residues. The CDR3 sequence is CASSPLPSDTEAFF. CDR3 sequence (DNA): TGTGCCAGCTCACCGTTACCATCGGACACTGAAGCTTTCTTT.

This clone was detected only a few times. CDR3 residues: CASTLGGGNQPQHF. Written as DNA, the CDR3 is TGTGCCAGCACCCTCGGGGGTGGCAATCAGCCCCAGCATTTT. The chain is built from TRBV7-2 and TRBJ1-5; possibly TRBD1 for D (5 bases). Germline CDR1 is SGHTA and CDR2 is FQGNSA. This CDR3 contains 14 residues. Between the trimmed V and J ends, which lost 7 bases and 2 bases, there was a span of 12 bases. Supplemented by reference TRBV7-2 and TRBJ1-5, the full variable domain reads GAGVSQSPSNKVTEKGKDVELRCDPISGHTALYWYRQSLGQGLEFLIYFQGNSAPDKSGLPSDRFSAERTGGSVSTLTIQRTQQEDSAVYLCASTLGGGNQPQHFGDGTRLSIL.

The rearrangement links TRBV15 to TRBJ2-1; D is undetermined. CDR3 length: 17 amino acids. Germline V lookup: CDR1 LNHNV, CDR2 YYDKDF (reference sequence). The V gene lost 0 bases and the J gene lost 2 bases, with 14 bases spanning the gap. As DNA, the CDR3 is TGTGCCACCAGCAGAGATAGAGACTCGAAGCCCTACAATGAGCAGTTCTTC. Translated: CATSRDRDSKPYNEQFF. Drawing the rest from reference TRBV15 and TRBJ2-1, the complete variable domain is DAMVIQNPRYQVTQFGKPVTLSCSQTLNHNVMYWYQQKSSQAPKLLFHYYDKDFNNEADTPDNFQSRRPNTSFCFLDIRSPGLGDTAMYLCATSRDRDSKPYNEQFFGPGTRLTVL.

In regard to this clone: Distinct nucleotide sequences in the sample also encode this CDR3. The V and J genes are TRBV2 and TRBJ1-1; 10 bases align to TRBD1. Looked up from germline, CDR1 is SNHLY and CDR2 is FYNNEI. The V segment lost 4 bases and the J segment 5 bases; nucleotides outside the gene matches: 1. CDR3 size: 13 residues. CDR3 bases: TGTGCCAGCAGTGGGACAGGGGGAACTGAAGCTTTCTTT. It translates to CASSGTGGTEAFF.

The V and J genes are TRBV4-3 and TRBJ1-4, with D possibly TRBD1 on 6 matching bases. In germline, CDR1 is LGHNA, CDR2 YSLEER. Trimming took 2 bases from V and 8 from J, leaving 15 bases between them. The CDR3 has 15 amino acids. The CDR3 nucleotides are TGCGCCAGCAGCCAACAAACAGGGATCGGAGAAAAACTGTTTTTT. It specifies CASSQQTGIGEKLFF.

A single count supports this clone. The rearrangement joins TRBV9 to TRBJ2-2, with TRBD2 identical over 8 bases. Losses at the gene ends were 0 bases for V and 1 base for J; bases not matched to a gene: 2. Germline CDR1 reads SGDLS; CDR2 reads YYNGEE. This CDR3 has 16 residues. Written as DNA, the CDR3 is TGTGCCAGCAGCGTAGTCAGCGGGGGGAACACCGGGGAGCTGTTTTTT. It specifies CASSVVSGGNTGELFF.

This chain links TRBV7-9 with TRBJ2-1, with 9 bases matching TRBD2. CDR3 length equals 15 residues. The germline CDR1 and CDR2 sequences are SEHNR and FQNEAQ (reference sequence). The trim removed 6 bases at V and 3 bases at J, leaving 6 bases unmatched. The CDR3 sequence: CASRPSGTFYNEQFF. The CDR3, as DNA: TGTGCCAGCAGGCCTAGCGGGACTTTCTACAATGAGCAGTTCTTC.

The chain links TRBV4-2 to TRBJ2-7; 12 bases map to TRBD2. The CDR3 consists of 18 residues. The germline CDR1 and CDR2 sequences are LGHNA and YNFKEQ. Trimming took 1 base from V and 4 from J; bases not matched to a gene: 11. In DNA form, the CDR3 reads TGTGCCAGCAGCCAAGGGCCGGGGGCTAGCGGGGGGGCTTACGAGCAGTACTTC. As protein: CASSQGPGASGGAYEQYF.

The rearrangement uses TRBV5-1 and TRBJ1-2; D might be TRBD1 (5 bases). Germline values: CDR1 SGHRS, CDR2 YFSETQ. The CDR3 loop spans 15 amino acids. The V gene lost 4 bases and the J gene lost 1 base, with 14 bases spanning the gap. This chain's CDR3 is CASSPAAGNNYGYTF. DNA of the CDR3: TGCGCCAGCAGCCCGGCGGCAGGGAATAACTATGGCTACACCTTC.

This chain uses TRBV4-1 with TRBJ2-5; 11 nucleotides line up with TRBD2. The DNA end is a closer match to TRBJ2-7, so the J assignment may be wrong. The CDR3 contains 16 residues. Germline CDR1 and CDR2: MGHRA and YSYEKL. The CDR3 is CASSQEPTSGIYEQYF. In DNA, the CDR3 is TGCGCCAGCAGCCAAGAGCCGACTAGCGGGATCTACGAGCAGTACTTC.

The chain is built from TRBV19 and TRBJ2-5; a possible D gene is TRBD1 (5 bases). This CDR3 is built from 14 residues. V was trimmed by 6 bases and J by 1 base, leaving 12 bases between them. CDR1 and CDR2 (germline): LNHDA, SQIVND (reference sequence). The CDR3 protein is CASSITGFQETQYF. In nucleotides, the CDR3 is TGTGCCAGTAGCATAACAGGCTTCCAAGAGACCCAGTACTTC.

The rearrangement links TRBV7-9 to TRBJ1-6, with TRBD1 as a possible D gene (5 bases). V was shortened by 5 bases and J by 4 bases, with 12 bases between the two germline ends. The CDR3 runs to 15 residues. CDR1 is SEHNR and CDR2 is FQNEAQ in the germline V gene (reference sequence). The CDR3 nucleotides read TGTGCCAGCAGCCAAAGGGACTCTTATAATTCACCCCTCCACTTT. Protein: CASSQRDSYNSPLHF.

CDR3 bases: TGTGCCAGCAGCATCCCCGACAGGGTACATGGCTACACCTTC. Translated, it gives CASSIPDRVHGYTF. This chain uses TRBV7-2 with TRBJ1-2; 7 positions match TRBD1. The CDR3 has 14 amino acids. Germline CDR1 and CDR2: SGHTA and FQGNSA. Unmatched junction bases numbered 9, after V lost 5 bases and J lost 6 bases.